This TCR beta chain stems from a study of T cell changes during pregnancy in multiple sclerosis (dated by TCRdb to about 2019). Background for the entire study: The study looked at changes in the T cell repertoire across pregnancy in women with multiple sclerosis.

The library relied on the immunoSEQ multiplex PCR assay. TCRdb retrieved this table from immuneACCESS and kept in-frame rearrangements only. Not all clones are present; in checked studies, unresolved V genes account for under half, and no reason is known for the remainder. The sample table lists 30,000 to 35,000 clones, about 90% of them with a count of one. Approximately 4.1% of the sample lies in the top ten. V is trimmed back by 4 bases and J by 15 bases, and the junction contains 10 bases that no gene match accounts for. CDR1 and CDR2 are read off the germline V gene as SGHDN and FVKESK. The CDR3 goes from the cysteine to the phenylalanine over 12 residues. CDR3 DNA only is kept here, 36 bases in frame from base 1. Comment on this clone: No antigen is known for it. Base quality data are lacking; no much larger clone is found one base away.

The chain is made from TRBV14 and TRBJ2-3; TRBD1 lines up with 7 middle nucleotides. This TCR was recovered from a female donor with multiple sclerosis, enrolled in a pregnancy study. This specimen consisted of CD8+ T cells from peripheral blood mononuclear cells, obtained after pregnancy. The bases read TGTGCCAGCAGCCGGTTTGGGGACAGCGAATATTTT. Its coded protein is CASSRFGDSEYF.